The rows below give T cell receptor beta chains drawn from one sample of a study of human T cells and chemical hapten exposure. TCRdb ran MiXCR on the RACE reads and lists one entry per CDR3 protein. The table has some 180,000 distinct CDR3 sequences, about 20% seen once. The sample consisted of whole blood, taken in connection with sensitization to the hapten diphenylcyclopropenone (DPC). The receptors originated from a woman between 45 and 60 years old with alopecia areata. Some clones in this sample may be carry-over from other donors' samples. Each CDR3 is given without its conserved first and last residue. Fields, in order: V gene, J gene, clone size, CDR3 length, CDR3 protein. Rows may omit the clone size; those that give it use once, few, many or a size class.

V: TRBV27; J: TRBJ1-5; size: many; length: 11; CDR3: ASSFGGNQPQH
V: TRBV19; J: TRBJ2-6; size: few; length: 16; CDR3: ASSIGLGHLSGANVLT
V: TRBV5-1; J: TRBJ1-2; size: NA; length: 15; CDR3: ASSLSGRPRTNYGYT
V: TRBV20-1; J: TRBJ1-5; size: NA; length: 11; CDR3: SAREDPNQPQH
V: TRBV29-1; J: TRBJ1-1; size: NA; length: 11; CDR3: SVERDSGPEAF
V: TRBV10-2; J: TRBJ2-1; size: few; length: 12; CDR3: ASRPGQGYNEQF
V: TRBV18; J: TRBJ1-5; size: NA; length: 13; CDR3: ASSPSRTGVQPQH
V: TRBV3-1; J: TRBJ1-4; size: NA; length: 12; CDR3: ASSHQGRVEKLF
V: TRBV29-1; J: TRBJ2-7; size: NA; length: 10; CDR3: SVERGGYEQY
V: TRBV6-2/TRBV6-3; J: TRBJ1-2; size: NA; length: 11; CDR3: ASSRDRAYGYT
V: TRBV7-9; J: TRBJ2-2; size: NA; length: 11; CDR3: ASSHREAGELF
V: TRBV13; J: TRBJ2-6; size: many; length: 11; CDR3: ASSLSGANVLT
V: TRBV3-1; J: TRBJ2-2; size: many; length: 11; CDR3: ASSGRNTGELF
V: TRBV7-2; J: TRBJ2-3; size: few; length: 11; CDR3: ASSPGRRDTQY
V: TRBV3-1; J: TRBJ2-7; size: NA; length: 15; CDR3: ASSPYLPGQALREQY
V: TRBV6-5; J: TRBJ1-3; size: few; length: 14; CDR3: ASSYRAPYSGNTIY
V: TRBV28; J: TRBJ1-2; size: NA; length: 13; CDR3: ASSSPPLLDYGYT
V: TRBV15; J: TRBJ1-2; size: few; length: 14; CDR3: ATQRDRASPAYGYT
V: TRBV7-9; J: TRBJ2-1; size: many; length: 10; CDR3: ASSLAPDRGF
V: TRBV30; J: TRBJ1-2; size: NA; length: 11; CDR3: AWSTGLDYGYT
V: TRBV5-1; J: TRBJ1-2; size: few; length: 11; CDR3: ASSIDRDYGYT
V: TRBV29-1; J: TRBJ2-3; size: few; length: 10; CDR3: SAKRTTDTQY
V: TRBV7-6; J: TRBJ1-5; size: NA; length: 13; CDR3: ASSLVGGNNQPQH
V: TRBV29-1; J: TRBJ2-1; size: few; length: 9; CDR3: SVEFNGEQF
V: TRBV5-1; J: TRBJ2-2; size: NA; length: 13; CDR3: ASSPGTAGTGELF
V: TRBV11-2; J: TRBJ2-7; size: NA; length: 15; CDR3: ASSLDPAGGPVHEQY
V: TRBV10-3; J: TRBJ1-2; size: NA; length: 11; CDR3: ANSPGTGEGYT
V: TRBV7-2; J: TRBJ1-2; size: few; length: 13; CDR3: ASSLVIGAPEGYT
V: TRBV7-9; J: TRBJ2-1; size: NA; length: 13; CDR3: ASSSGSFSYNEQF
V: TRBV20-1; J: TRBJ2-1; size: NA; length: 14; CDR3: SARRGAGSSYNEQF
V: TRBV11-1; J: TRBJ2-7; size: NA; length: 10; CDR3: ASSLIQGEQY
V: TRBV7-8; J: TRBJ1-1; size: few; length: 12; CDR3: ASSLVGVNTEAF
V: TRBV7-8; J: TRBJ2-1; size: NA; length: 11; CDR3: ASSLDGGGEQF
V: TRBV29-1; J: TRBJ1-2; size: NA; length: 10; CDR3: SVEQGAHGYT
V: TRBV2; J: TRBJ1-2; size: NA; length: 11; CDR3: ASRTGDYYGYT
V: TRBV12-3/TRBV12-4; J: TRBJ2-7; size: NA; length: 13; CDR3: ASSVSPGQGAEQY
V: TRBV27; J: TRBJ2-4; size: NA; length: 11; CDR3: ASSQRGENIQY
V: TRBV7-9; J: TRBJ1-2; size: few; length: 11; CDR3: ASSFAANYGYT
V: TRBV5-1; J: TRBJ2-5; size: few; length: 11; CDR3: ASGTSGGETQY
V: TRBV6-5; J: TRBJ1-2; size: few; length: 10; CDR3: ASSSQGEGYT
V: TRBV29-1; J: TRBJ2-1; size: NA; length: 10; CDR3: SVGQVGGGQF
V: TRBV2; J: TRBJ2-2; size: many; length: 12; CDR3: ASTVSPNTGELF